The 28 T cell receptor beta chains below all came from one sample that was sequenced in a study of cytomegalovirus exposure and HLA in healthy donors. TCRdb's copy holds only in-frame clones and misses some; the assay was immunoSEQ multiplex PCR. The data show fewer than 200,000 clones, roughly 90% seen once. Sequences were obtained from PBMCs. The receptor source for this set is a woman between 18 and 29 years old in good health and CMV-seronegative.

The chain employs TRBV4-3 and TRBJ2-3; 9 nucleotides align to TRBD2. Germline CDR1 reads LGHNA; CDR2 reads YSLEER. This CDR3 region has 18 residues. V trimming: 0 bases; J trimming: 3 bases; junction bases outside the gene matches: 10. The CDR3 is CASSQDRLAEYNTDTQYF. In nucleotides, the CDR3 is TGCGCCAGCAGCCAAGATCGACTAGCGGAGTATAATACAGATACGCAGTATTTT.

The V gene is TRBV27, the J gene TRBJ2-2; maybe TRBD1 (6 bases). V dropped 5 bases and J dropped 2 bases, with 12 bases sitting between them. Germline V gene data show CDR1 as MNHEY and CDR2 as SMNVEV (reference sequence). The CDR3 consists of 15 residues. CDR3 amino acids: CASSTRTANTGELFF. The CDR3 coding sequence is TGTGCCAGCAGTACCAGGACAGCTAACACCGGGGAGCTGTTTTTT.

This clone was seen only once. The V and J genes are TRBV19 and TRBJ1-2; D remains ambiguous. Germline CDR1 reads LNHDA; CDR2 reads SQIVND (reference sequence). V was shortened by 4 bases and J by 4 bases, with 13 bases between the two germline ends. The CDR3 contains 14 residues. CDR3 DNA sequence: TGTGCCAGTAGTACCCAAACTACCTCCTATGGCTACACCTTC. Translated: CASSTQTTSYGYTF. Filled out from reference TRBV19 and TRBJ1-2, the complete variable domain reads DGGITQSPKYLFRKEGQNVTLSCEQNLNHDAMYWYRQDPGQGLRLIYYSQIVNDFQKGDIAEGYSVSREKKESFPLTVTSAQKNPTAFYLCASSTQTTSYGYTFGSGTRLTVV.

The gene calls are TRBV19 and TRBJ1-1, with D hard to call. Per germline, CDR1 LNHDA and CDR2 SQIVND (reference sequence). The CDR3 runs to 13 residues. V lost 5 bases to trimming and J lost 2 bases, with 9 bases between them. The CDR3 here is CASSLVPNTEAFF. The CDR3, as DNA: TGTGCCAGTAGTCTCGTTCCCAACACTGAAGCTTTCTTT.

The chain uses TRBV5-1 and TRBJ2-1, with 9 nucleotides matching TRBD2. The CDR3 sequence is 14 residues long. Germline V lookup: CDR1 SGHRS, CDR2 YFSETQ. J lost 6 bases, V lost 5 bases, and 6 bases had no gene match. The CDR3: CASRVSGSGNEQFF. The CDR3 DNA reads TGCGCCAGCAGAGTTAGCGGGAGTGGCAATGAGCAGTTCTTC.

The chain recombines TRBV5-4 with TRBJ2-3, with D uncertain. Trimming took 0 bases from V and 3 from J, leaving 8 bases between them. In germline, CDR1 is SGHNT, CDR2 YYREEE (reference sequence). CDR3 length equals 14 residues. The CDR3 nucleotides read TGTGCCAGCAGCTTGGCTGCCAGAACAGATACGCAGTATTTT. Translating gives CASSLAARTDTQYF.

The CDR3 sequence is CASGDRDRGPNGYTF. The CDR3 DNA follows: TGTGCTAGTGGTGACCGCGACAGGGGGCCTAATGGCTACACCTTC. The J gene is TRBJ1-2, the V gene TRBV12-5; 10 bases align to TRBD1. CDR3 length equals 15 residues. The V gene's germline CDR1 is LGHNT and CDR2 FRNRAP. Trimming took 5 bases from V and 6 from J; bases not matched to a gene: 9.

J is TRBJ1-1 and V is TRBV7-9, with D perhaps matching TRBD1 (5 bases). V shed 5 bases and J shed 7 bases, with 11 bases lying between them. The CDR3 length is 12 residues. The V gene's germline CDR1 is SEHNR and CDR2 FQNEAQ (reference sequence). The CDR3 is CASSPGGDEAFF. CDR3 coding DNA: TGTGCCAGCAGCCCCGGGGGGGATGAAGCTTTCTTT.

This clone appeared a few times. The J gene is TRBJ2-7, the V gene TRBV29-1; TRBD2 agrees at 10 bases. The germline gives CDR1 SQVTM, CDR2 ANQGSEA. The V and J ends lost 2 bases and 0 bases, in that order; junction bases with no gene match: 7. The CDR3 sequence is 16 residues long. The CDR3 bases are TGCAGCGTTGAATATCTAGCGGGGGACAACTCCTACGAGCAGTACTTC. Translating it yields CSVEYLAGDNSYEQYF.

This clone has only one observation. The chain joins TRBV7-2 to TRBJ2-1, with 9 nucleotides matching TRBD2. The CDR3 covers 19 residues. Losses at the gene ends were 3 bases for V and 8 bases for J; bases not matched to a gene: 20. Germline-derived CDR1 and CDR2 are SGHTA and FQGNSA. This CDR3 is CASSFKILAGGLGADEQFF. CDR3 bases: TGTGCCAGCAGCTTCAAAATCCTGGCGGGGGGGCTAGGTGCTGATGAGCAGTTCTTC.

This rearrangement joins TRBV20-1 to TRBJ1-1, with 7 bases fitting TRBD1. Germline trimming cut 5 bases from V and 8 bases from J; bases unmatched to any gene: 5. This CDR3 comprises 11 residues. The germline V gene encodes CDR1 DFQATT and CDR2 SNEGSKA (reference sequence). In DNA, the CDR3 is TGCAGTGCTTTTACAGGGGAAGAAGCTTTCTTT. This codes for CSAFTGEEAFF.

V gene TRBV9 combines with J gene TRBJ1-2; perhaps TRBD1 as D (5 bases). Trimming took off 3 bases at V and 8 bases at J, with 20 bases between the two ends. Germline-derived CDR1 and CDR2 are SGDLS and YYNGEE. This CDR3 is built from 15 residues. CDR3 nucleotide sequence: TGTGCCAGCAGCGCCGTCGCAGGGTCAACGGAGGGCTACACCTTC. Translation gives CASSAVAGSTEGYTF.

This clone was observed a single time. DNA of the CDR3: TGCAGCGTTGAGGGACAGATGGGCGAAAAACTGTTTTTT. This translates into CSVEGQMGEKLFF. This sequence joins TRBV29-1 and TRBJ1-4; 7 bases are shared with TRBD1. The CDR3 has 13 amino acids. Trimming cost V 3 bases and J 8 bases; bases outside gene matches: 6. Germline V gives CDR1 SQVTM, CDR2 ANQGSEA.

This chain connects TRBV6-1 to TRBJ2-5; 7 bases are shared with TRBD1. This CDR3 contains 14 residues. Unmatched junction bases numbered 6, after V lost 4 bases and J lost 4 bases. The germline gives CDR1 MNHNS, CDR2 SASEGT. In nucleotides, the CDR3 is TGTGCCAGCAGTGCCCCCGACAGGGTAGAGACCCAGTACTTC. Its protein is CASSAPDRVETQYF.

The CDR3 DNA reads as TGTGCCAGCAGTGAAAATAGCGGGAGGTGGGATACGCAGTATTTT. Its protein is CASSENSGRWDTQYF. The chain couples TRBV6-4 to TRBJ2-3, with 10 bases identical to TRBD2. This CDR3 is built from 15 residues. Losses at the gene ends were 3 bases for V and 6 bases for J; bases not matched to a gene: 6. Germline lookup yields CDR1 MRHNA and CDR2 SNTAGT.

This chain links TRBV19 with TRBJ1-1; TRBD1 might be the D (5 bases). CDR3 length: 14 amino acids. V was pared by 1 base and J by 2 bases, with 8 bases between. Germline V gene lookup returns CDR1 LNHDA and CDR2 SQIVND (reference sequence). CDR3 protein: CASSIGDRNTEAFF. The CDR3 nucleotides are TGTGCCAGTAGTATAGGCGACAGAAACACTGAAGCTTTCTTT.

This sequence joins TRBV9 and TRBJ2-2; D is possibly TRBD2 (5 bases). Germline values: CDR1 SGDLS, CDR2 YYNGEE. Trimming left V 4 bases short and J 6 bases short, with 13 bases between. The CDR3 loop spans 14 amino acids. The CDR3 reads CASSSRTVAGELFF. Written as DNA, the CDR3 is TGTGCCAGCAGCTCAAGGACTGTGGCCGGGGAGCTGTTTTTT. The full variable domain, completed using reference TRBV9 and TRBJ2-2, is DSGVTQTPKHLITATGQRVTLRCSPRSGDLSVYWYQQSLDQGLQFLIQYYNGEERAKGNILERFSAQQFPDLHSELNLSSLELGDSALYFCASSSRTVAGELFFGEGSRLTVL.

The chain uses TRBV6-4 and TRBJ2-3; tentative D call: TRBD1 (6 bases). The ends were cut back, 3 bases at V and 1 base at J, with 8 bases in the middle. The CDR3 is 14 residues long. The germline gives CDR1 MRHNA, CDR2 SNTAGT. The DNA of the CDR3 is TGTGCCAGCAGTGAGGGGGCTGGCACAGATACGCAGTATTTT. The encoded protein is CASSEGAGTDTQYF.

The rearrangement uses TRBV30 and TRBJ2-5, with D possibly being TRBD1 (6 bases). The CDR3 extends over 12 amino acids. CDR1 is GTSNPN, CDR2 SVGIG, per germline (reference sequence). V was shortened by 7 bases and J by 4 bases, with 13 bases between the two germline ends. DNA for the CDR3: TGTGCCTTACAACAGGGCCTAGAGACCCAGTACTTC. Amino acid sequence: CALQQGLETQYF.

This rearrangement joins TRBV5-1 to TRBJ1-1, with a weak D call TRBD1 (6 bases). The CDR3 is 14 amino acids. CDR1 and CDR2 from the germline V gene are SGHRS and YFSETQ. The V gene lost 2 bases and the J gene lost 3 bases, with 11 bases spanning the gap. The CDR3 protein is CASSFGGRDTEAFF. CDR3 DNA sequence: TGCGCCAGCAGCTTTGGGGGCCGGGACACTGAAGCTTTCTTT.

V is TRBV5-1 and J is TRBJ1-1; D unresolved. The germline CDR1 and CDR2 sequences are SGHRS and YFSETQ. V dropped 0 bases and J dropped 0 bases, with 9 bases sitting between them. The CDR3 is 15 amino acids. The CDR3 spells CASSLGAPLNTEAFF. The CDR3, as DNA: TGCGCCAGCAGCTTGGGGGCACCCTTGAACACTGAAGCTTTCTTT.

This clone was seen only a few times. This rearrangement joins TRBV25-1 to TRBJ1-6; 7 bases align to TRBD1. The CDR3 length is 13 residues. In germline, CDR1 is MGHDK, CDR2 SYGVNS. V lost 5 bases to trimming and J lost 8 bases; unmatched junction nucleotides: 3. In nucleotides, the CDR3 is TGTGCCAGCAGTCCCCAGGGGGATTCACCCCTCCACTTT. Its protein is CASSPQGDSPLHF.

The gene calls are TRBV7-8 and TRBJ1-5, with a tentative D call TRBD1 (6 bases). Germline loops: CDR1 SGHVS, CDR2 FQNEAQ. V shed 5 bases and J shed 2 bases, with 10 bases lying between them. This CDR3 spans 14 amino acids. CDR3 sequence reads: CASSLRQGNQPQHF. The CDR3 region has the DNA TGTGCCAGCAGCCTCAGACAGGGCAATCAGCCCCAGCATTTT.

The gene calls are TRBV5-6 and TRBJ1-2, with D unresolved. CDR1 SGHDT and CDR2 YYEEEE come from the germline V gene. The V and J ends lost 7 bases and 12 bases respectively, with 22 bases between them. There are 13 residues in the CDR3. DNA of the CDR3: TGTGCCAGCGCGATTTGGGCCGCCGACCTTAACACCTTC. Its translation: CASAIWAADLNTF.

This rearrangement joins TRBV5-1 to TRBJ2-7; 7 nucleotides align to TRBD2. CDR1 is SGHRS and CDR2 is YFSETQ in the germline V gene. CDR3 size: 17 residues. Trimming at V came to 0 bases and at J to 5 bases, leaving 14 bases not matched to a gene. CDR3 sequence (DNA): TGCGCCAGCAGCTTGGTAGGCGGGAGTCCAGGAGAGGACGAGCAGTACTTC. This codes for CASSLVGGSPGEDEQYF.

V gene TRBV18 combines with J gene TRBJ1-3, with a possible D match to TRBD1 (5 bases). The CDR3 loop spans 15 amino acids. Per germline, CDR1 KGHSH and CDR2 LQKENI. Trimming stripped 0 bases from V and 3 bases from J, with 9 bases between. DNA for the CDR3: TGTGCCAGCTCACCACCGGGGCAAGGTGGAAACACCATATATTTT. This sequence encodes CASSPPGQGGNTIYF.

This chain connects TRBV19 to TRBJ2-3, with D possibly TRBD1 on 6 matching bases. This CDR3 is built from 11 residues. V was pared by 1 base and J by 10 bases, with 6 bases between. Germline V CDR1 and CDR2: LNHDA, SQIVND (reference sequence). The CDR3 nucleotides read TGTGCCAGTAGTATAGGGACAGCGCAGTATTTT. Its translation is CASSIGTAQYF. The full variable domain, in which reference TRBV19 and TRBJ2-3 provide the parts outside the CDR3, is DGGITQSPKYLFRKEGQNVTLSCEQNLNHDAMYWYRQDPGQGLRLIYYSQIVNDFQKGDIAEGYSVSREKKESFPLTVTSAQKNPTAFYLCASSIGTAQYFGPGTRLTVL.

The CDR3 spells CASWGRELFF. DNA for the CDR3: TGTGCCAGCTGGGGCCGGGAGCTGTTTTTT. This chain connects TRBV6-5 to TRBJ2-2; possibly TRBD1 for D (5 bases). The ends were cut back, 8 bases at V and 9 bases at J, with 7 bases in the middle. Germline CDR1 and CDR2: MNHEY and SVGAGI. The CDR3 sequence is 10 residues long.